A single sample is the source of the 9 T cell receptor beta chains below, sequenced in a study of control samples from healthy donors and cancer patients. Profiled with immunoSEQ multiplex PCR; TCRdb holds only in-frame clones, not every one. The data hold about 110,000 clones, with approximately 89% observed a single time. The material sequenced was blood. These receptors all come from a woman younger than 30 in good health.

V gene TRBV5-1 combines with J gene TRBJ2-3; possibly TRBD1 for D (5 bases). The CDR3 has 16 amino acids. CDR1 is SGHRS, CDR2 YFSETQ, per germline. Deletions cut 4 bases from V and 4 bases from J, with 19 bases between. This CDR3 reads CASSPPVGQGPDTQYF. CDR3 sequence (DNA): TGCGCCAGCAGCCCACCCGTGGGGCAGGGCCCAGATACGCAGTATTTT.

The chain carries TRBV6-4 and TRBJ2-3, with TRBD1 matching over 7 bases. Trimming took 6 bases from V and 2 from J; bases not matched to a gene: 5. The CDR3 contains 14 residues. Germline CDR1 is MRHNA and CDR2 is SNTAGT. Here the CDR3 DNA reads TGTGCCAGCAGCGCCGGGACAGCCACAGATACGCAGTATTTT. Translation gives CASSAGTATDTQYF.

The genes are TRBV28 and TRBJ2-7; D gene ambiguous. Germline CDR1 reads MDHEN; CDR2 reads SYDVKM. The CDR3 length is 12 residues. Trimming removed 5 bases from V and 3 bases from J, with 8 bases in between. CDR3 sequence: CASSRPGYEQYF. The DNA for the CDR3 is TGTGCCAGCAGTCGTCCGGGCTACGAGCAGTACTTC. Using reference TRBV28 and TRBJ2-7 for the parts outside the CDR3, the full variable domain is DVKVTQSSRYLVKRTGEKVFLECVQDMDHENMFWYRQDPGLGLRLIYFSYDVKMKEKGDIPEGYSVSREKKERFSLILESASTNQTSMYLCASSRPGYEQYFGPGTRLTVT.

In DNA, the CDR3 is TGTGCCAGCCTAGACCGATCCCGACAGGGATTAGGCGGGGAGCTGTTTTTT. Protein sequence: CASLDRSRQGLGGELFF. The chain couples TRBV19 to TRBJ2-2, with TRBD1 matching 7 bases. After removal of 9 bases from V and 7 bases from J, the junction contained 20 bases not matched to a gene. The CDR3 contains 17 residues. Germline V gives CDR1 LNHDA, CDR2 SQIVND (reference sequence).

The chain recombines TRBV4-3 with TRBJ1-2; 7 bases line up with TRBD1. Trimming at V came to 0 bases and at J to 5 bases, leaving 6 bases not matched to a gene. CDR1 and CDR2 from the germline V gene are LGHNA and YSLEER. This CDR3 has 15 amino acids. The CDR3 bases are TGCGCCAGCAGCCAAGAGGACAGGAGCCTATATGGCTACACCTTC. It codes for CASSQEDRSLYGYTF.

This clone appeared once. The rearrangement links TRBV4-1 to TRBJ2-5, with D perhaps matching TRBD2 (5 bases). Germline V gene lookup returns CDR1 MGHRA and CDR2 YSYEKL. The V and J ends lost 1 base and 4 bases respectively, with 10 bases between them. This CDR3 is 14 amino acids long. CDR3 loop: CASSQVLALETQYF. The CDR3 DNA sequence: TGCGCCAGCAGCCAAGTCCTAGCCCTAGAGACCCAGTACTTC.

The chain recombines TRBV5-4 with TRBJ2-3, with a tentative D call TRBD1 (6 bases). The CDR3 is 15 residues long. CDR1 SGHNT and CDR2 YYREEE come from the germline V gene (reference sequence). With 3 bases removed from V and 2 bases from J, the gap between germline ends came to 13 bases. In DNA form, the CDR3 reads TGTGCCAGCAGCTCCGGACAGTTGGCCACAGATACGCAGTATTTT. Translation: CASSSGQLATDTQYF.

The V call is TRBV9, the J call TRBJ2-7; 8 bases fit TRBD2. V gave up 3 bases and J gave up 3 bases; unmatched junction bases: 11. The CDR3 is 16 amino acids. Germline V gene sequence: CDR1 SGDLS, CDR2 YYNGEE. In DNA form, the CDR3 reads TGTGCCAGCAGCGCGGGGATAGCGGGGTCGTACTACGAGCAGTACTTC. Translation gives CASSAGIAGSYYEQYF.

The chain carries TRBV15 and TRBJ2-5, with a weak D call TRBD2 (7 bases). V gave up 4 bases and J gave up 4 bases, with 10 bases separating them. The CDR3 totals 13 residues. Germline CDR1 and CDR2: LNHNV and YYDKDF (reference sequence). The CDR3 DNA reads TGTGCCACCAGCAAGAGGGGGGGAGAGACCCAGTACTTC. Protein: CATSKRGGETQYF.